This entry describes one T cell receptor beta chain. The method was immunoSEQ multiplex PCR; TCRdb's version includes in-frame clones alone and lacks a portion of them. The repertoire has just over 2,000,000 clones, approximately 94% of them found once; the top ten carry about 1.1%. The V gene's germline CDR1 is SGHNT and CDR2 YYREEE (reference sequence). The CDR3 totals 14 residues. Unmatched junction bases numbered 3, after V lost 4 bases and J lost 2 bases. These data originate in a study of shared clonotypes between healthy human individuals. Overall study context: Per donor, three plates held CD4 naive cells, three held CD4 memory, two held CD8 naive and one held CD8 memory.

Only CD45RO-negative cells positively selected for CCR7 counted as naive CD8 cells, so terminally differentiated effector memory CD45RA+ cells were excluded. The TCR originated in a man aged 18 to 35 in good health. Sequenced input: naive CD8+ T cells sorted from blood. This chain joins TRBV5-4 and TRBJ1-2; 9 nucleotides match TRBD1. CDR3 loop: CASSAGTGNYGYTF. The CDR3 nucleotides are TGTGCCAGCAGCGCCGGGACAGGGAACTATGGCTACACCTTC.